These 25 T cell receptor beta chains were all obtained from the same sample, sequenced in a study of blood T cell repertoires in COVID-19. TCRdb keeps only in-frame clones here, not all; method: immunoSEQ multiplex PCR. The data show 65,000 to 90,000 clones, around three quarters seen once. The sequenced sample consisted of peripheral blood. The receptors shown here come from a man aged 55-75 years with active or convalescent COVID-19.

The chain uses TRBV4-2 and TRBJ1-1, with a tentative D call TRBD1 (5 bases). Per the germline V gene, CDR1 is LGHNA and CDR2 is YNFKEQ. The CDR3 covers 13 residues. V lost 1 base, J lost 7 bases, and 10 bases lay in between. CDR3 nucleotide sequence: TGTGCCAGCAGCCAAGTTTCTCAGGGTGAAGCTTTCTTT. Protein product: CASSQVSQGEAFF.

The V call is TRBV19, the J call TRBJ2-7, with 8 nucleotides matching TRBD1. V was pared by 5 bases and J by 4 bases, with 10 bases of the junction left unmatched. The CDR3 consists of 15 residues. The germline gives CDR1 LNHDA, CDR2 SQIVND (reference sequence). This chain's CDR3 is CASSLPGTGKYEQYF. The CDR3 nucleotides are TGTGCCAGTAGTCTTCCCGGGACAGGAAAATACGAGCAGTACTTC.

The chain has TRBV4-2 and TRBJ1-1; maybe TRBD1 (6 bases). Deletions cut 0 bases from V and 3 bases from J, with 11 bases between. CDR1 is LGHNA, CDR2 YNFKEQ, per germline. The CDR3 is 15 residues long. In DNA, the CDR3 is TGTGCCAGCAGCCAAGAACAGGGATGGGACACTGAAGCTTTCTTT. Translating it yields CASSQEQGWDTEAFF.

The chain is built from TRBV4-2 and TRBJ1-2, with a tentative D call TRBD1 (6 bases). The CDR3 totals 14 residues. The V gene lost 6 bases and the J gene lost 4 bases, with 15 bases spanning the gap. CDR1 is LGHNA and CDR2 is YNFKEQ in the germline V gene. CDR3 loop: CASRSTGNLYGYTF. CDR3 bases: TGTGCCAGCAGATCAACAGGGAACCTCTATGGCTACACCTTC.

The chain links TRBV28 to TRBJ1-2; D is perhaps TRBD1 (6 bases). Germline V gives CDR1 MDHEN, CDR2 SYDVKM. V lost 3 bases, J lost 8 bases, and 13 bases lay in between. This CDR3 is built from 13 residues. CDR3 loop: CASSFVGARGYTF. CDR3 DNA sequence: TGTGCCAGCAGTTTTGTGGGGGCGCGGGGCTACACCTTC.

The chain employs TRBV10-3 and TRBJ2-1, with 9 positions matching TRBD2. This CDR3 is 16 amino acids long. From germline, CDR1 is ENHRY and CDR2 SYGVKD. V shed 3 bases and J 2 bases; nucleotides not matched to a gene: 5. In DNA, the CDR3 is TGTGCCATCAGTGACGCGGGGGGGACAGCCTACAATGAGCAGTTCTTC. It translates to CAISDAGGTAYNEQFF.

The rearrangement joins TRBV7-2 to TRBJ2-5, with 11 bases matching TRBD2. In germline, CDR1 is SGHTA, CDR2 FQGNSA. V lost 5 bases and J lost 2; bases outside the gene matches: 13. CDR3 length equals 18 residues. The CDR3 reads CASSPLGLAGSPQETQYF. The CDR3 DNA reads as TGTGCCAGCAGCCCCCTTGGACTAGCGGGCTCTCCTCAAGAGACCCAGTACTTC.

The gene calls are TRBV2 and TRBJ2-5; 8 bases map to TRBD1. V lost 5 bases, J lost 5 bases, and 7 bases stayed unmatched. This CDR3 is built from 14 residues. Germline V CDR1 and CDR2: SNHLY, FYNNEI. The CDR3 here is CASSTDRGRETQYF. DNA for the CDR3: TGTGCCAGCAGTACAGACAGGGGCCGGGAGACCCAGTACTTC.

V gene TRBV4-2 combines with J gene TRBJ2-3; TRBD2 agrees at 10 bases. V dropped 4 bases and J dropped 3; count of bases not matched to a gene: 7. Germline V gene lookup returns CDR1 LGHNA and CDR2 YNFKEQ. CDR3 length: 16 residues. Written as DNA, the CDR3 is TGTGCCAGCAGCCGCGCTAGCGGGGGTGGAACAGATACGCAGTATTTT. This translates into CASSRASGGGTDTQYF.

This clone was recorded once. The chain uses TRBV5-1 and TRBJ2-7; tentatively, D is TRBD1 (6 bases). The CDR3 sequence is 13 residues long. V was shortened by 5 bases and J by 4 bases, with 13 bases between the two germline ends. Germline assignment: CDR1 SGHRS and CDR2 YFSETQ. CDR3 region: CASSRGQKYEQYF. CDR3 nucleotides: TGCGCCAGCAGTCGTGGACAGAAATACGAGCAGTACTTC.

This clone was counted many times. CDR3 DNA sequence: TGTGCCACCGAATGGGACAGAAATACTGAAGCTTTCTTT. It translates to CATEWDRNTEAFF. This chain connects TRBV19 to TRBJ1-1; 7 bases agree with TRBD1. Germline CDR1 LNHDA, CDR2 SQIVND (reference sequence). This CDR3 contains 13 residues. V was clipped by 10 bases and J by 5 bases; unmatched bases: 10.

V and J are TRBV12-2 and TRBJ2-5; whether TRBD2, the table's D call, matches the DNA was not checked. TRBV12-2 is an annotated pseudogene. The CDR3 loop spans 16 amino acids. The CDR3 region has the DNA TGTGCAAGTCGCTTTGGGGAGGGGGACGGGCAAGAGACCCAGTACTTC. This sequence encodes CASRFGEGDGQETQYF.

This chain joins TRBV7-3 and TRBJ2-3; the D gene is possibly TRBD1 (6 bases). V was trimmed by 2 bases and J by 5 bases, leaving 11 bases between them. The germline gives CDR1 SGHTA, CDR2 FQGTGA. The CDR3 length is 14 residues. CDR3: CASSLAGARDTQYF. The CDR3 DNA sequence: TGTGCCAGCAGCTTAGCAGGGGCACGAGATACGCAGTATTTT.

This clone was seen once. This rearrangement joins TRBV5-4 to TRBJ2-3, with 10 nucleotides matching TRBD1. The CDR3 extends over 15 amino acids. The trim removed 4 bases at V and 3 bases at J, leaving 5 bases unmatched. The V gene's germline CDR1 is SGHNT and CDR2 YYREEE (reference sequence). The CDR3 sequence is CASSAPGQGTDTQYF. The CDR3 nucleotides are TGTGCCAGCAGCGCGCCGGGACAGGGGACAGATACGCAGTATTTT. Full variable domain (rest looked up from reference TRBV5-4 and TRBJ2-3): ETGVTQSPTHLIKTRGQQVTLRCSSQSGHNTVSWYQQALGQGPQFIFQYYREEENGRGNFPPRFSGLQFPNYSSELNVNALELDDSALYLCASSAPGQGTDTQYFGPGTRLTVL.

This chain links TRBV6-1 with TRBJ1-1, with D possibly matching TRBD1 (5 bases). From germline, CDR1 is MNHNS and CDR2 SASEGT. Trimming cost V 2 bases and J 5 bases, with 18 bases left between them. CDR3 length: 16 residues. CDR3 sequence reads: CASSEPRQGSGTEAFF. The CDR3 region has the DNA TGTGCCAGCAGTGAACCCCGGCAGGGCAGCGGGACTGAAGCTTTCTTT.

The V and J genes are TRBV28 and TRBJ1-1; TRBD1 agrees at 7 bases. The germline gives CDR1 MDHEN, CDR2 SYDVKM. The CDR3 loop spans 13 amino acids. After removal of 2 bases from V and 3 bases from J, the junction contained 0 bases not matched to a gene. DNA for the CDR3: TGTGCCAGCAGTTTAACAGGGGACACTGAAGCTTTCTTT. Protein: CASSLTGDTEAFF. The entire variable domain, with the rest obtained from reference TRBV28 and TRBJ1-1, is as follows: DVKVTQSSRYLVKRTGEKVFLECVQDMDHENMFWYRQDPGLGLRLIYFSYDVKMKEKGDIPEGYSVSREKKERFSLILESASTNQTSMYLCASSLTGDTEAFFGQGTRLTVV.

This clone was counted a single time. The chain uses TRBV4-2 and TRBJ2-1, with 9 positions matching TRBD1. CDR1 and CDR2 (germline): LGHNA, YNFKEQ. Trimming at V came to 3 bases and at J to 7 bases, leaving 10 bases not matched to a gene. CDR3 length equals 16 residues. The CDR3 protein is CASSQDPGTGRNEQFF. The CDR3 region has the DNA TGTGCCAGCAGCCAGGACCCCGGGACAGGGCGGAATGAGCAGTTCTTC.

The V and J genes are TRBV7-9 and TRBJ1-1, with D maybe TRBD1 (5 bases). The CDR3 length is 14 residues. The V gene lost 5 bases and the J gene lost 6 bases, with 16 bases spanning the gap. In germline, CDR1 is SEHNR, CDR2 FQNEAQ (reference sequence). The CDR3 is CASSGVREDAEAFF. The CDR3 DNA reads as TGTGCCAGCAGCGGGGTCAGGGAAGACGCTGAAGCTTTCTTT. The variable domain in full, completed from reference TRBV7-9 and TRBJ1-1, reads DTGVSQNPRHKITKRGQNVTFRCDPISEHNRLYWYRQTLGQGPEFLTYFQNEAQLEKSRLLSDRFSAERPKGSFSTLEIQRTEQGDSAMYLCASSGVREDAEAFFGQGTRLTVV.

The chain carries TRBV7-9 and TRBJ2-7; D possibly corresponds to TRBD2 (6 bases). CDR3 length: 15 amino acids. Germline CDR1 reads SEHNR; CDR2 reads FQNEAQ (reference sequence). V was pared by 4 bases and J by 5 bases, with 18 bases between. CDR3: CASSYTGDGGDEQYF. CDR3 in DNA: TGTGCCAGCAGCTACACCGGGGACGGCGGGGACGAGCAGTACTTC.

This clone showed up just a few times. The chain is built from TRBV18 and TRBJ2-5; 7 bases line up with TRBD1. J was trimmed by 4 bases and V by 6 bases; bases with no gene match: 8. Germline values: CDR1 KGHSH, CDR2 LQKENI. CDR3 length: 14 residues. CDR3 region: CASSSYRGGETQYF. CDR3 sequence (DNA): TGTGCCAGCTCGTCATACAGGGGTGGAGAGACCCAGTACTTC.

The V gene is TRBV9, the J gene TRBJ2-7, with TRBD1 identical over 7 bases. CDR3 length: 12 residues. The trim removed 4 bases at V and 6 bases at J, leaving 4 bases unmatched. Germline V gives CDR1 SGDLS, CDR2 YYNGEE. The CDR3 sequence: CASSTTGAEQYF. Here the CDR3 DNA reads TGTGCCAGCAGCACCACAGGGGCCGAGCAGTACTTC.

The chain is built from TRBV2 and TRBJ2-6; 8 bases fit TRBD1. After removal of 8 bases from V and 1 base from J, the junction contained 4 bases not matched to a gene. Per germline, CDR1 SNHLY and CDR2 FYNNEI. The length of the CDR3 is 15 residues. CDR3 sequence: CASWTGTSGANVLTF. The CDR3 region has the DNA TGTGCCAGCTGGACAGGGACATCTGGGGCCAACGTCCTGACTTTC.

This clone is a singleton in its sample. Germline is not matched at one junction end, which may reflect a read error. The rearrangement uses TRBV6-5 and TRBJ2-2; D is perhaps TRBD1 (6 bases). Germline V gene data show CDR1 as MNHEY and CDR2 as SVGAGI. This CDR3 comprises 14 residues. DNA for the CDR3: TGTGCCAGCAGTTTCGGACAGAACGCCGGGGAGCTGTTTTTT. Its protein product is CASSFGQNAGELFF.

The V gene is TRBV12-3 or TRBV12-4, the J gene TRBJ1-2; D is perhaps TRBD1 (5 bases). Trimming took off 6 bases at V and 0 bases at J, with 8 bases between the two ends. The CDR3 covers 13 residues. Here the CDR3 DNA reads TGTGCCAGCAGGCAGGGTTCTAACTATGGCTACACCTTC. Its protein product is CASRQGSNYGYTF.

V gene TRBV2 combines with J gene TRBJ1-5; 7 bases are a match to TRBD1. The CDR3 is 14 amino acids. V was pared by 6 bases and J by 4 bases, with 6 bases of the junction left unmatched. The V gene's germline CDR1 is SNHLY and CDR2 FYNNEI. As DNA, the CDR3 is TGTGCCAGCAGCAACAGGGGACCTAATCAGCCCCAGCATTTT. Its translation is CASSNRGPNQPQHF.